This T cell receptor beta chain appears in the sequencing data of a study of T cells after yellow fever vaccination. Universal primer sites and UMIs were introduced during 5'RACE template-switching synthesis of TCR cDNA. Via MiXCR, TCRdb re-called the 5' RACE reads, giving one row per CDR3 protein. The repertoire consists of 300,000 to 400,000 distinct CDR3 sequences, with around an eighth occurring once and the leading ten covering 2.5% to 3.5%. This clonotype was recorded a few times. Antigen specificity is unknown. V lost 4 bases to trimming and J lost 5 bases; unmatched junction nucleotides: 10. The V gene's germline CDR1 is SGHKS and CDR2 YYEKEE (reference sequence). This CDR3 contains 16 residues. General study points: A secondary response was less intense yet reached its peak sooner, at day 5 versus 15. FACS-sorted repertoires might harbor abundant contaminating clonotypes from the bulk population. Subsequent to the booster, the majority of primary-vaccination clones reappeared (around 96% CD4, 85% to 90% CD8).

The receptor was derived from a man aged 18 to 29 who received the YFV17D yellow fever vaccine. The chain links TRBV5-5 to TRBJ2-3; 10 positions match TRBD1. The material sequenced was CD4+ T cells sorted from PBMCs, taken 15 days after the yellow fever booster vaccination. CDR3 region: CASSGGGTGVGDTQYF. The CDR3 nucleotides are TGTGCCAGCAGCGGAGGGGGGACAGGGGTAGGAGATACGCAGTATTTT.